This TCR beta chain was documented in a study of blood T cells in healthy people across ages. The CDR3 length is 16 residues. This clonotype was counted only a few times. The antigen is unknown. Study results and limitations: Roughly linearly, TCR beta diversity per million T cells fell as age increased.

A sample-barcoded 5' primer and a J-beta primer mix were used in a second PCR of roughly 7 to 11 cycles. TCRdb re-derived calls from the 5' RACE reads in MiXCR, one entry per CDR3 protein. The sample includes around 700,000 distinct CDR3 sequences, roughly 25% of them seen just once. This sample was also put to use in a study of T cells of mothers and their children. That work adds: In the second PCR, M1S primer introduced barcodes and 2-4 random bases. Related mother-child pairs showed slightly higher but non-significant overlap than unrelated pairs.

The rearrangement links TRBV21-1 to TRBJ2-5; the table's D call, TRBD1, was not checked against the DNA. The tail of the sequence fits TRBJ2-7 better, so the J call may be wrong. TRBV21-1 is tagged as a pseudogene. What was sequenced was blood. This clonotype was sampled from a boy younger than 18 in good health. The CDR3 DNA reads as TGTGCCAGCGGGTCCGGATCCCGGGACAGGACCTACGAGCAGTACTTC. As protein: CASGSGSRDRTYEQYF.